One and the same sample provided the 8 T cell receptor beta chains below, sequenced in a study of cytomegalovirus exposure and HLA in healthy donors. 60 Vbeta and 13 Jbeta primers were used in PCR. The assay was immunoSEQ multiplex PCR, and TCRdb's table has in-frame clones only and misses some. The profile covers 100,000 to 150,000 clones, with 83% appearing a single time and about 3.9% taken by the ten largest. Sequencing input: PBMCs. These receptor sequences come from a woman aged 40 to 50 in good health and CMV-seropositive.

J is TRBJ2-7 and V is TRBV7-9; tentative D call: TRBD2 (6 bases). CDR1 SEHNR and CDR2 FQNEAQ come from the germline V gene (reference sequence). This CDR3 is built from 13 residues. The V end lost 6 bases, the J end lost 4 bases, and 13 bases lay between the germline ends. CDR3 amino acids: CASSRLEYYEQYF. CDR3 bases: TGTGCCAGCAGTAGACTAGAGTATTACGAGCAGTACTTC. Using reference TRBV7-9 and TRBJ2-7 for the parts outside the CDR3, the full variable domain is DTGVSQNPRHKITKRGQNVTFRCDPISEHNRLYWYRQTLGQGPEFLTYFQNEAQLEKSRLLSDRFSAERPKGSFSTLEIQRTEQGDSAMYLCASSRLEYYEQYFGPGTRLTVT.

The chain recombines TRBV18 with TRBJ1-2, with no clear D. V was pared by 1 base and J by 7 bases, with 7 bases between. Looked up from germline, CDR1 is KGHSH and CDR2 is LQKENI. The CDR3 covers 12 residues. CDR3 bases: TGTGCCAGCTCACCACTTCTAGGTGGCTACACCTTC. This translates into CASSPLLGGYTF. Drawing the rest from reference TRBV18 and TRBJ1-2, the complete variable domain is NAGVMQNPRHLVRRRGQEARLRCSPMKGHSHVYWYRQLPEEGLKFMVYLQKENIIDESGMPKERFSAEFPKEGPSILRIQQVVRGDSAAYFCASSPLLGGYTFGSGTRLTVV.

The CDR3, as DNA: TGTGCCAGCAGCCCACGGGACAGGTTTTCCTACAATGAGCAGTTCTTC. This encodes CASSPRDRFSYNEQFF. V is TRBV5-4 and J is TRBJ2-1, with TRBD1 identical over 8 bases. V shed 4 bases and J 1 base; nucleotides not matched to a gene: 7. CDR3 size: 16 residues. The germline CDR1 and CDR2 sequences are SGHNT and YYREEE (reference sequence).

The rearrangement links TRBV5-1 to TRBJ2-1; 12 nucleotides agree with TRBD2. CDR1 SGHRS and CDR2 YFSETQ come from the germline V gene. The CDR3 runs 16 residues. V was pared by 0 bases and J by 9 bases, with 7 bases of the junction left unmatched. CDR3 bases: TGCGCCAGCAGCTTGGCCTGGACTAGCGGGACCGGTGAGCAGTTCTTC. This translates into CASSLAWTSGTGEQFF.

CDR3 region: CASTTKNEQFF. The CDR3 DNA follows: TGTGCCAGCACAACAAAGAATGAGCAGTTCTTC. V gene TRBV27 combines with J gene TRBJ2-1; D is uncertain. Germline CDR1 and CDR2: MNHEY and SMNVEV (reference sequence). The CDR3 loop spans 11 amino acids. The V end lost 7 bases, the J end lost 7 bases, and 8 bases lay between the germline ends.

This chain links TRBV27 with TRBJ2-5, with a weak D call TRBD1 (6 bases). Trimming left V 6 bases short and J 4 bases short, with 18 bases between. The CDR3 loop spans 15 amino acids. CDR1 is MNHEY, CDR2 SMNVEV, per germline (reference sequence). The CDR3, as DNA: TGTGCCAGCAGGGGACAAGAGCTCCAGGGAGAGACCCAGTACTTC. Translation: CASRGQELQGETQYF.

The chain recombines TRBV6-5 with TRBJ1-5; TRBD1 aligns across 7 bases. The CDR3 contains 15 residues. Trimming at V came to 5 bases and at J to 7 bases, leaving 11 bases not matched to a gene. CDR1 and CDR2 from the germline V gene are MNHEY and SVGAGI. The CDR3 loop reads CASSNRQGPRQPQHF. DNA for the CDR3: TGTGCCAGCAGTAACAGACAGGGCCCAAGGCAGCCCCAGCATTTT.

The chain uses TRBV6-5 and TRBJ1-4; D gene ambiguous. V was clipped by 4 bases and J by 10 bases, with 16 bases between them. Germline V CDR1 and CDR2: MNHEY, SVGAGI. The CDR3 sequence is 14 residues long. CDR3 loop: CASSLQNRFRKLFF. The CDR3 DNA sequence: TGTGCCAGCAGTTTACAGAATAGGTTTCGAAAACTGTTTTTT.